The 23 T cell receptor beta chains presented below share a single source sample, sequenced in a study of blood T cells in healthy people across ages. Sample-barcoded 5' priming and a J-beta primer mix drove a second PCR of about 6 to 11 cycles. TCRdb reanalysed the 5' RACE reads using MiXCR and keeps one entry per CDR3 protein. The sample consists of 600,000 or so distinct CDR3 sequences, about 30% of them appearing once. Specimen: blood. These receptors came from a woman older than 75 in good health.

This clonotype has a handful of counts. It may be a read error: a sequence one base away is much more abundant. The chain uses TRBV20-1 and TRBJ1-2; D not resolved. The germline CDR1 and CDR2 sequences are DFQATT and SNEGSKA (reference sequence). The CDR3 length is 11 residues. CDR3 residues: CRAEGDYGYTF. The DNA of the CDR3 is TGCAGGGCCGAGGGCGACTATGGCTACACCTTC.

About this clonotype: An end of the junction differs from the germline gene, which may be a read error. CDR3 residues: CASSLEISGGTDAQYF. The CDR3, as DNA: TGTGCCAGCAGTTTAGAGATTAGCGGGGGCACAGATGCGCAGTATTTT. This chain joins TRBV12-3 or TRBV12-4 and TRBJ2-3; 9 bases fit TRBD2. This CDR3 is built from 16 residues.

This clonotype was seen repeatedly, ten times or more. This chain uses TRBV7-8 with TRBJ2-1; no definite D call. The CDR3 consists of 13 residues. The V end was cut by 1 base, the J end by 7 bases, with 8 bases between. Germline V CDR1 and CDR2: SGHVS, FQNEAQ. The CDR3 nucleotides read TGTGCCAGCAGCTTAGACAGAACTAATGAGCAGTTCTTC. The encoded protein is CASSLDRTNEQFF.

Comment on this clonotype: A much larger clone differs by one base, so this may be a read error. The chain employs TRBV20-1 and TRBJ2-1, with D hard to call. The J call is uncertain, as TRBJ2-7 better fits the DNA end. Germline values: CDR1 DFQATT, CDR2 SNEGSKA (reference sequence). The CDR3 consists of 11 residues. DNA of the CDR3: TGCAGTGCTAGCCCCTACAATGAGCAGTACTTC. Amino acid sequence: CSASPYNEQYF.

This clonotype has ten or more counts. This may be a read error: a much more frequent sequence differs by one nucleotide. The genes are TRBV15 and TRBJ2-1; 10 bases map to TRBD2. The CDR3 extends over 16 amino acids. Germline V gene sequence: CDR1 LNHNV, CDR2 YYDKDF (reference sequence). DNA of the CDR3: TGTACCACCAGCAGAGATCTAGCGGGGGTCGGGAGTGAGCAGTTCTTC. It encodes CTTSRDLAGVGSEQFF.

This clonotype was seen more than once but under ten times. The V gene is TRBV10-3, the J gene TRBJ2-1; no firm D call. The CDR3 has 12 amino acids. Germline CDR1 reads ENHRY; CDR2 reads SYGVKD. The ends were cut back, 3 bases at V and 5 bases at J, with 5 bases in the middle. As DNA, the CDR3 is TGTGCCATCAGTGACCATAACAATGAGCAGTTCTTC. This codes for CAISDHNNEQFF.

This clonotype was seen repeatedly, ten times or more. The rearrangement joins TRBV6-1 to TRBJ2-3, with 7 bases aligning to TRBD1. From germline, CDR1 is MNHNS and CDR2 SASEGT. The CDR3 has 15 amino acids. Unmatched junction bases numbered 8, after V lost 3 bases and J lost 5 bases. CDR3 bases: TGTGCCAGCAGTGAGGCAGGGGGAGTGGGAGATACGCAGTATTTT. The encoded protein is CASSEAGGVGDTQYF.

Concerning this clonotype itself: At one of its ends the junction is not consistent with the germline gene, which may arise from a read error. V is TRBV14 and J is TRBJ1-1; TRBD1 agrees at 8 bases. CDR3 size: 15 residues. Germline assignment: CDR1 SGHDN and CDR2 FVKESK. CDR3: CARSQRQGNSAEAFF. The CDR3 DNA reads as TGTGCCCGCAGCCAAAGACAGGGGAACTCCGCTGAAGCTTTCTTT. Together with reference TRBV14 and TRBJ1-1, the CDR3 gives the full variable domain: EAGVTQFPSHSVIEKGQTVTLRCDPISGHDNLYWYRRVMGKEIKFLLHFVKESKQDESGMPNNRFLAERTGGTYSTLKVQPAELEDSGVYFCARSQRQGNSAEAFFGQGTRLTVV.

The CDR3 region has the DNA TGTGCCAGCAGCATCAGGGGTAGGGATTCACCCCTCCACTTT. Protein product: CASSIRGRDSPLHF. V is TRBV7-8 and J is TRBJ1-6; maybe TRBD1 (6 bases). The germline V gene has CDR1 SGHVS and CDR2 FQNEAQ. The CDR3 contains 14 residues. Between the trimmed V and J ends, which lost 5 bases and 8 bases, there was a span of 13 bases.

At least ten counts were recorded for this clonotype. The V gene is TRBV7-9, the J gene TRBJ2-2, with D unresolved. The germline gives CDR1 SEHNR, CDR2 FQNEAQ (reference sequence). With 4 bases removed from V and 4 bases from J, the gap between germline ends came to 10 bases. The CDR3 has 14 residues. The CDR3 DNA reads as TGTGCCAGCAGCTCGGCAGTAATCACCGGGGAGCTGTTTTTT. Its protein is CASSSAVITGELFF.

V is TRBV6-5 and J is TRBJ2-3, with D maybe TRBD2 (7 bases). The CDR3 runs 14 residues. Germline V gene data show CDR1 as MNHEY and CDR2 as SVGAGI. V was trimmed by 9 bases and J by 3 bases, leaving 16 bases between them. In DNA, the CDR3 is TGTGCCAGTATACCTGGGGGGGCAACAGATACGCAGTATTTT. The encoded protein is CASIPGGATDTQYF.

In its sample, this clonotype was seen a few times. The chain recombines TRBV19 with TRBJ2-3; 7 bases are a match to TRBD2. V shed 1 base, J shed 0 bases, and the junction held 4 bases outside the gene matches. Per the germline V gene, CDR1 is LNHDA and CDR2 is SQIVND (reference sequence). The CDR3 loop spans 16 amino acids. The DNA for the CDR3 is TGTGCCAGTAGTATAGGAGGGCGGGGGAGCACAGATACGCAGTATTTT. Translation: CASSIGGRGSTDTQYF.

This clonotype was recorded a few times. Given a much more abundant clone one base away, this may be a read error. The rearrangement joins TRBV20-1 to TRBJ2-7, with 12 bases matching TRBD2. The CDR3 sequence is 14 residues long. V lost 3 bases, J lost 9 bases, and 9 bases stayed unmatched. CDR1 and CDR2 (germline): DFQATT, SNEGSKA (reference sequence). The CDR3 DNA reads as TGCAGTGCTAGTAGGCTAGCGGGGGGGAGGGGGCAGTACTTC. Its protein is CSASRLAGGRGQYF.

This clonotype appeared many times. CDR3 in DNA: TGTGCCAGCAGTCCACCGGGACTAGGGAGCTACGAGCAGTACTTC. This encodes CASSPPGLGSYEQYF. This chain uses TRBV6-2 or TRBV6-3 with TRBJ2-7, with TRBD2 identical over 8 bases. V lost 5 bases to trimming and J lost 3 bases; unmatched junction nucleotides: 9. Germline assignment: CDR1 MNHEY and CDR2 SVGEGT. This CDR3 is built from 15 residues.

About this clonotype: A read error may explain this, as a much larger clone is one base away. The gene calls are TRBV21-1 and TRBJ2-3; the table's D call TRBD2 went unverified against the DNA. TRBV21-1 is noted as a pseudogene. This CDR3 is built from 16 residues. The CDR3 DNA is TGTGCCAGCAGCAAAGGGCCGGACCGAGGGACAGATACGAAGTATTTT. This gives the protein CASSKGPDRGTDTKYF.

The chain carries TRBV3-1 and TRBJ2-7; D may be TRBD1 or TRBD2 (5 bases each). Trimming stripped 0 bases from V and 0 bases from J, with 15 bases between. This CDR3 region has 17 residues. Per the germline V gene, CDR1 is LGHDT and CDR2 is YNNKEL (reference sequence). The CDR3 spells CASSQDRGRLPSYEQYF. The DNA of the CDR3 is TGTGCCAGCAGCCAAGATCGGGGCAGATTACCCTCCTACGAGCAGTACTTC.

This clonotype occurred many times. The chain has TRBV10-3 and TRBJ1-2, with D possibly TRBD1 on 5 matching bases. Germline-derived CDR1 and CDR2 are ENHRY and SYGVKD. V dropped 5 bases and J dropped 4 bases, with 17 bases sitting between them. The CDR3 is 15 residues long. For the CDR3, the DNA is TGTGCCATCAGTCCGGTGACAGTGGGTTCCTATGGCTACACCTTC. Amino acids: CAISPVTVGSYGYTF.

At least ten counts were recorded for this clonotype. The chain has TRBV6-5 and TRBJ2-3, with 7 bases that match TRBD1. The CDR3 totals 14 residues. CDR1 is MNHEY and CDR2 is SVGAGI in the germline V gene. J was trimmed by 1 base and V by 10 bases; bases with no gene match: 8. CDR3 bases: TGTGCCACCATGACAGGGTTAGGCACAGATACGCAGTATTTT. Translating it yields CATMTGLGTDTQYF.

This clonotype was observed at least ten times. The V and J genes are TRBV30 and TRBJ2-6; D unresolved. V lost 3 bases to trimming and J lost 2 bases, with 8 bases between them. Per germline, CDR1 GTSNPN and CDR2 SVGIG (reference sequence). The CDR3 sequence is 14 residues long. CDR3 nucleotide sequence: TGTGCCTGGAGCCGAGGTACTGGGGCCAACGTCCTGACTTTC. This sequence encodes CAWSRGTGANVLTF.

This clonotype was counted many times. The rearrangement joins TRBV7-9 to TRBJ1-2; TRBD1 matches 8 bases. Trimming cost V 6 bases and J 5 bases; bases outside gene matches: 8. This CDR3 spans 14 amino acids. Germline CDR1 is SEHNR and CDR2 is FQNEAQ (reference sequence). CDR3 nucleotide sequence: TGTGCCAGCAGGCCTCAGGGGGCACTATATGGCTACACCTTC. It encodes CASRPQGALYGYTF.

Of note for this clonotype: Given a much more abundant clone one base away, this may be a read error. The rearrangement links TRBV6-2 or TRBV6-3 to TRBJ2-1; 8 bases agree with TRBD1. The assigned J gene may be wrong: the sequence end matches TRBJ2-7 better. Looked up from germline, CDR1 is MNHEY and CDR2 is SVGEGT. The CDR3 spans 16 residues. The CDR3 reads CASTTQSGGPYNEQYF. In nucleotides, the CDR3 is TGTGCCAGCACCACCCAATCAGGGGGCCCCTACAATGAGCAGTACTTC.

Ten or more counts support this clonotype. A much bigger clone sits one base away, suggesting this may be a read error. The V and J genes are TRBV7-9 and TRBJ2-7; TRBD2 agrees at 10 bases. Germline trimming cut 4 bases from V and 5 bases from J; bases unmatched to any gene: 11. This CDR3 is 16 amino acids long. Germline CDR1 and CDR2: SEHNR and FQNEAQ (reference sequence). The CDR3 DNA is TGTGCCAGCAGCTCCAGCGGGGGGGCCCTTTGCGACGAGCAGTACTTC. It is translated as CASSSSGGALCDEQYF.

This clonotype was recorded a few times. The chain has TRBV6-5 and TRBJ1-6, with 8 bases fitting TRBD1. Germline CDR1 reads MNHEY; CDR2 reads SVGAGI. V shed 5 bases and J 10 bases; nucleotides not matched to a gene: 10. The CDR3 is 15 residues long. CDR3 loop: CASSASGTGRSPLHF. For the CDR3, the DNA is TGTGCCAGCAGTGCGTCCGGGACAGGACGGTCACCCCTCCACTTT.